These T cell receptor beta chains were read from a single sample in a study of cytomegalovirus exposure and HLA in healthy donors. Repertoires were generated with immunoSEQ multiplex PCR, while TCRdb's copy carries only in-frame clones and drops some. The sample has 90,000 to 95,000 clones; over 75% are singletons. The sample comprised PBMCs. These receptors were taken from a male donor in good health and CMV-seropositive. The CDR3 runs from the conserved cysteine through the conserved F or W.

V | CDR3
TRBV11-2 | CASSYATGLNSPLHF
TRBV6-1 | CASSEAKGGFETQYF
TRBV18 | CASSPLPGYTGELFF
TRBV27 | CASSLRWSGYEQYF
TRBV19 | CASSLDRSSYNEQFF
TRBV4-2 | CASSQDGTGVGGYTF
TRBV25-1 | CASSDASWYQETQYF
TRBV13 | CASSGDGQGPAEAFF
TRBV10-2 | CASSDAGVEEKLFF
TRBV19 | CASRIGIGTGGRQETQYF
TRBV2 | CAAGGNQETQYF
TRBV19 | CASTRSTASYEQYF
TRBV28 | CASSPGYEQYF
TRBV5-1 | CASSLVPLSVGSYEQYF
TRBV18 | CASSRLAGENIQYF
TRBV6-4 | CASSRAGGYEQYF
TRBV19 | CASSISTGTEYEQYF
TRBV7-7 | CASSLGAAGASTDTQYF
TRBV6-4 | CASSRAGDGTDTQYF
TRBV28 | CASTRGGGYEQYF
TRBV7-8 | CASSIEGWTDTQYF
TRBV14 | CASSQVRKAYSPLHF
TRBV27 | CASSLRGSPWQYF
TRBV7-7 | CASSQTGGAETQYF
TRBV18 | CASSPPAQLMNTEAFF
TRBV9 | CASSGGASGANVLTF
TRBV29-1 | CSTYSGQTEAFF
TRBV6-6 | CASSPSEGNTEAFF
TRBV28 | CASHSSGRIFDEQFF
TRBV10-3 | CAIMSGENYEQYF
TRBV5-1 | CASSEDMGSPLHF
TRBV5-1 | CASSLGTGAQPQHF
TRBV19 | CASTKTTRANQPQHF
TRBV6-6 | CASRPQTGGTNEKLFF
TRBV6-5 | CASSYSIRGEAFF
TRBV7-9 | CASRRVGGFTEAFF
TRBV7-3 | CASSLVSYNEQFF
TRBV5-1 | CASSPGGTNEKLFF
TRBV27 | CASSSLRTGLYEQYF
TRBV28 | CASSLGQGRWGF
TRBV28 | CASTTAPENYEQYF
TRBV28 | CASSFPNREFTEAFF
TRBV5-6 | CASSLVRQETQYF